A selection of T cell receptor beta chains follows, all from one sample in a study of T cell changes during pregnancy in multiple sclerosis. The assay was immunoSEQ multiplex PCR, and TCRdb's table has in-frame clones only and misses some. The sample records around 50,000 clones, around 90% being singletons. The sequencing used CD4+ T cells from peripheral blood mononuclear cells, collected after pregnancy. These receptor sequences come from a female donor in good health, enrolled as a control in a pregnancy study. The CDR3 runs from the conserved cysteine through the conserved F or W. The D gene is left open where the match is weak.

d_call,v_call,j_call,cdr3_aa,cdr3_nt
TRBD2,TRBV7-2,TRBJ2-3,CASTYGSLAGRTDTQYF,TGTGCCAGCACCTACGGGTCCCTAGCGGGCCGCACAGATACGCAGTATTTT
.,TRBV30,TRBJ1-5,CAWSNNGGQPQHF,TGTGCCTGGAGTAACAATGGAGGTCAGCCCCAGCATTTT
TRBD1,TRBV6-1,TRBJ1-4,CASSGGTVRLEKLFF,TGTGCCAGCAGTGGCGGGACAGTACGGCTTGAAAAACTGTTTTTT
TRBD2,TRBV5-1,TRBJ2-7,CASSLTSGRRYEQYF,TGCGCCAGCAGCTTGACTAGCGGGAGGAGGTACGAGCAGTACTTC
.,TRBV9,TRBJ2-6,CASSASSGANVLTF,TGTGCCAGCAGCGCCAGCTCTGGGGCCAACGTCCTGACTTTC
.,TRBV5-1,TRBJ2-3,CASSLFGGGALSDTQYF,TGCGCCAGCAGCTTGTTCGGTGGGGGGGCCTTATCAGATACGCAGTATTTT
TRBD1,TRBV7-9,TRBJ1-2,CASNLGQGDGYTF,TGTGCCAGCAACCTAGGACAGGGAGATGGCTACACCTTC
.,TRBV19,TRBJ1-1,CASSTLGANTEAFF,TGTGCCAGTAGTACCCTTGGGGCCAACACTGAAGCTTTCTTT
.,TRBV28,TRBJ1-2,CASRERVYYGSGYTF,TGTGCCAGCAGGGAGAGGGTATACTACGGATCGGGCTACACCTTC
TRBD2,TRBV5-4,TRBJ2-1,CASSSERGLAGRNEQFF,TGTGCCAGCAGCTCGGAAAGGGGGTTAGCGGGGCGGAATGAGCAGTTCTTC
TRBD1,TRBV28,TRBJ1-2,CASLGQGVGYGYTF,TGTGCCAGCCTTGGACAGGGGGTCGGCTATGGCTACACCTTC
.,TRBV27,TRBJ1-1,CASSEGQFNTEAFF,TGTGCCAGCAGTGAAGGACAATTCAACACTGAAGCTTTCTTT
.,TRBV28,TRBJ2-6,CASSLRGSGANVLTF,TGTGCCAGCAGTTTACGGGGGTCTGGGGCCAACGTCCTGACTTTC
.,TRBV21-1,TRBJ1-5,CASSQPGDRGSNQPQHF,TGTGCCAGCAGCCAACCCGGGGACAGGGGTAGCAATCAGCCCCAGCATTTT
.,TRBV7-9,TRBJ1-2,CASSAQQAHLAF,TGTGCCAGCAGCGCCCAGCAGGCCCACCTCGCCTTC
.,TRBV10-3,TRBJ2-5,CAISGTQGLETQYF,TGTGCCATCAGTGGAACTCAGGGGTTGGAGACCCAGTACTTC
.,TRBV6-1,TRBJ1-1,CASSDPGEPTNTEAFF,TGTGCCAGCAGTGACCCAGGGGAGCCCACTAACACTGAAGCTTTCTTT
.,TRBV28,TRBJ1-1,CASSPWGQGDTEAFF,TGTGCCAGCAGCCCCTGGGGTCAAGGGGACACTGAAGCTTTCTTT
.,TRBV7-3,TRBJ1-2,CASSSGGGVSGYTF,TGTGCCAGCAGCTCCGGGGGAGGGGTGAGCGGCTACACCTTC
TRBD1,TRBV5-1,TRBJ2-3,CASRHDRGPEDTQYF,TGCGCCAGCCGCCACGACAGGGGGCCGGAAGATACGCAGTATTTT
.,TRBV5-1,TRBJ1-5,CASSLRQTNQPQHF,TGCGCCAGCAGCCTTCGACAAACCAATCAGCCCCAGCATTTT
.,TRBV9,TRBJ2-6,CASSAPTGANVLTF,TGTGCCAGCAGCGCCCCTACTGGGGCCAACGTCCTGACTTTC
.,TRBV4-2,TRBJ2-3,CASRPTSTDTQYF,TGTGCCAGCAGACCAACTAGCACAGATACGCAGTATTTT
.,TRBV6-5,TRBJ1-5,CASSYKGGNQPQHF,TGTGCCAGCAGTTACAAAGGGGGCAATCAGCCCCAGCATTTT
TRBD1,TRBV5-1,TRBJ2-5,CASSRDRGGETQYF,TGCGCCAGCAGCAGAGACAGGGGTGGGGAGACCCAGTACTTC
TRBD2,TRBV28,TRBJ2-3,CASSLSFRGGPSTDTQYF,TGTGCCAGCAGTTTATCCTTTCGGGGGGGCCCGAGCACAGATACGCAGTATTTT